This TCR beta chain was identified in a study of T cells in Graves' hyperthyroidism and ophthalmopathy. The study's findings and limits: Blood also carried most thyroid clonotypes expanded above 0.001.

V was shortened by 1 base and J by 0 bases, with 10 bases between the two germline ends. CDR3 length: 15 residues. The germline V gene encodes CDR1 SGHVS and CDR2 FQNEAQ. The sample holds many counts of this clonotype. Its antigen remains unidentified. Not enrolled were patients with uncontrolled infection, other autoimmune disease, pregnancy or lactation. Each diagnosis drew on symptoms, thyroxine, TRAb, thyroid ultrasound and orbital computed tomography findings. Amplification of TCR beta CDR3 regions was performed using RNA transcripts as template. The primer set for the first-round RT-PCR of the TCR CDR3 was HTBI. One entry per CDR3 protein results from TCRdb running MiXCR on the multiplex PCR reads. The repertoire holds about 840,000 distinct CDR3 sequences, with 38% as singletons.

The sample taken for sequencing was blood. The chain has TRBV7-8 and TRBJ2-7; D remains unclear. This clonotype was obtained from a man between 18 and 35 years old with Graves' hyperthyroidism. This CDR3 is CASSLEAGRSYEQYF. CDR3 DNA sequence: TGTGCCAGCAGCTTAGAGGCAGGCCGCTCCTACGAGCAGTACTTC. The variable domain in full, completed from reference TRBV7-8 and TRBJ2-7, reads GAGVSQSPRYKVAKRGQDVALRCDPISGHVSLFWYQQALGQGPEFLTYFQNEAQLDKSGLPSDRFFAERPEGSVSTLKIQRTQQEDSAVYLCASSLEAGRSYEQYFGPGTRLTVT.